This TCR beta chain was identified in a study of cytomegalovirus exposure and HLA in healthy donors. In the PCR, 60 Vbeta and 13 Jbeta primers were used. Profiling relied on immunoSEQ multiplex PCR, and the TCRdb table lists in-frame clones only, not all of them. The table shows under 130,000 clones, with 76% occurring only once. Study conclusions and caveats: The HLA-A and HLA-B alleles of most subjects were reportedly predicted accurately from TCR beta sequences. Equally common other TCR beta chains were less clonally expanded than HLA-associated ones, a later analysis found. Reportedly, diagnosis of cytomegalovirus status by the classifier showed high specificity and sensitivity.

CDR1 and CDR2 (germline): WSHSY, SAAADI. This CDR3 region has 12 residues. Germline trimming cut 6 bases from V and 3 bases from J; bases unmatched to any gene: 2. Note on this clone: Its antigen is not known.

The source is a woman aged 18-29 years in good health and CMV-seropositive. The chain has TRBV10-2 and TRBJ2-7, with 7 bases that match TRBD1. The sample comprised PBMCs. The CDR3 coding sequence is TGCGCCAGCAGGGGACAGTTCTACGAGCAGTACTTC. Its translation is CASRGQFYEQYF.